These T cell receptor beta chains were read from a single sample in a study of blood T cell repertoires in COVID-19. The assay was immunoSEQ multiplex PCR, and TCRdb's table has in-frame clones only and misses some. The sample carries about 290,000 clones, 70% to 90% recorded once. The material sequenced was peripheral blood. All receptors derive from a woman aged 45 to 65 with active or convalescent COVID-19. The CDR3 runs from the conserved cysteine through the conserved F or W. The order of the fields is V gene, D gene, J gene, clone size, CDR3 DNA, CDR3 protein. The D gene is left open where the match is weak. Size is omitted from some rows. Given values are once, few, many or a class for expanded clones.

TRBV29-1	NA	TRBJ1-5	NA	TGCAGCGTCGGAGGGGCTAATCAGCCCCAGCATTTT	CSVGGANQPQHF
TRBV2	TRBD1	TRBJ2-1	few	TGTGCCAGCATCCCTACGGACAGGGGGCAAGTGCAGTTCTTC	CASIPTDRGQVQFF
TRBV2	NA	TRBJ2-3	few	TGTGCCAGCATCACGGGACACCGCACAGATACGCAGTATTTT	CASITGHRTDTQYF
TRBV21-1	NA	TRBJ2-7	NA	TGTGCCAGCAGTTGGTCGGGGTTTTGCTACGAGCAGTACTTC	CASSWSGFCYEQYF
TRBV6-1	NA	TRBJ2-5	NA	TGTGCCAGCAGTGAACAGGGTCGGTACCAAGAGACCCAGTACTTC	CASSEQGRYQETQYF
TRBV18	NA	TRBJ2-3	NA	TGTGCCAGCTCACCAATTCTCGGGACAGATACGCAGTATTTT	CASSPILGTDTQYF
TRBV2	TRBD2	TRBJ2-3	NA	TGTGCCAGCGGCAGGGAGGGCCTGACGGATACGCAGTATTTT	CASGREGLTDTQYF
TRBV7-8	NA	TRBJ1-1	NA	TGTGCCAGCAGCTTAGAGTCTCGCGGAGAAGCTTTCTTT	CASSLESRGEAFF
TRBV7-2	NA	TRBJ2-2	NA	TGTGCCAGCAGCTTAGTTTCCGTGACCGGGGAGCTGTTTTTT	CASSLVSVTGELFF
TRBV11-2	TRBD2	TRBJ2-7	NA	TGTGCCAGCAGCATGACTAGCGGGAGCCACGAGCAGTACTTC	CASSMTSGSHEQYF
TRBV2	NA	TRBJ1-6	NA	TGTGCCAGCAGTAAGGCGGGCTATAATTCACCCCTCCACTTT	CASSKAGYNSPLHF
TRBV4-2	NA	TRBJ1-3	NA	TGTGCCAGCAGCCATGAGGGCTCTGGAAACACCATATATTTT	CASSHEGSGNTIYF
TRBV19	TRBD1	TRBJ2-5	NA	TGTGCCAGTAGTACGCTTACGGGACAGTTAGGAGAGACCCAGTACTTC	CASSTLTGQLGETQYF
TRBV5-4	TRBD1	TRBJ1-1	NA	TGTGCCAGCAGCTTGGGAAGGGGGCGGACCTCTGAAGCTTTCTTT	CASSLGRGRTSEAFF
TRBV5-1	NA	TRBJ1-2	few	TGCGCCAGCAGCTTGGGAGCGTCTAACTATGGCTACACCTTC	CASSLGASNYGYTF
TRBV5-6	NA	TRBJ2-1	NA	TGTGCCAGCAGCTCCGGAGGCTATGAGCAGTTCTTC	CASSSGGYEQFF
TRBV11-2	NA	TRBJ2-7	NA	TGTGCCAGCAGCGTAGGCCGGGGGTGGGAGCAGTACTTC	CASSVGRGWEQYF
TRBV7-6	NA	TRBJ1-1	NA	TGTGCCAGCAGCTTAGGGACTCCAATCTCCGGGAGTGAAGCTTTCTTT	CASSLGTPISGSEAFF
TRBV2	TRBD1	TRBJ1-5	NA	TGTGCCAGCAGCGGGACAGCCTTAGGTCAGCCCCAGCATTTT	CASSGTALGQPQHF
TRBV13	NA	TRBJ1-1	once	TGTGCCAGCAGCTACGAGATGAACACTGAAGCTTTCTTT	CASSYEMNTEAFF
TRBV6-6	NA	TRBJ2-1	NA	TGTGCCAGCACCAGGGACTGGGGCTATGAGCAGTTCTTC	CASTRDWGYEQFF
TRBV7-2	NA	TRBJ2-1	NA	TGTGCCAGCAGCTTAGTAGCGGACAACTACAATGAGCAGTTCTTC	CASSLVADNYNEQFF
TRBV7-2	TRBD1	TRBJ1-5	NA	TGTGCCAGCAGCCCGGACAGGGCTGAACAGCCCCAGCATTTT	CASSPDRAEQPQHF